The 20 T cell receptor beta chains presented below share a single source sample, sequenced in a study of blood T cell repertoires in COVID-19. Data came from immunoSEQ multiplex PCR; TCRdb stores just in-frame clones and leaves some out. The table lists around 150,000 clones, around 90% of them singletons, with 3% to 4.5% in the top ten. Sequencing used peripheral blood. The receptor set was obtained from an older woman who had recovered from COVID-19.

This chain joins TRBV20-1 and TRBJ2-3; possible D gene TRBD1, 6 bases. Germline lookup yields CDR1 DFQATT and CDR2 SNEGSKA (reference sequence). CDR3 length equals 12 residues. Trimming removed 3 bases at V and 3 bases at J, with 7 bases between. CDR3 sequence reads: CSASDRTDTQYF. CDR3 sequence (DNA): TGCAGTGCTAGTGACAGGACAGATACGCAGTATTTT.

The chain uses TRBV6-2 or TRBV6-3 and TRBJ1-2, with D maybe TRBD1 (5 bases). Per germline, CDR1 MNHEY and CDR2 SVGEGT. The CDR3 runs 14 residues. The V and J ends lost 4 bases and 4 bases respectively, with 13 bases between them. CDR3 in DNA: TGTGCCAGCAGTTTGGCACAGGAGATCTATGGCTACACCTTC. Protein product: CASSLAQEIYGYTF.

J is TRBJ1-6 and V is TRBV5-4; D is perhaps TRBD1 (5 bases). The CDR3 consists of 16 residues. Trimming removed 0 bases at V and 9 bases at J, with 16 bases between. Germline V gene lookup returns CDR1 SGHNT and CDR2 YYREEE (reference sequence). The CDR3 nucleotides are TGTGCCAGCAGCTTGGCCCCGGCAGGCGGGACTTCACCCCTCCACTTT. This codes for CASSLAPAGGTSPLHF.

The chain links TRBV9 to TRBJ1-4, with D unclear. CDR1 and CDR2 from the germline V gene are SGDLS and YYNGEE. The CDR3 runs 15 residues. The V and J ends lost 0 bases and 12 bases respectively, with 18 bases between them. CDR3 nucleotide sequence: TGTGCCAGCAGCGTAGGAGACTCCGGCCGCGGGGAACTGTTTTTT. It encodes CASSVGDSGRGELFF.

Only a few counts were recorded for this clone. J is TRBJ2-3 and V is TRBV5-1; 7 positions agree with TRBD1. Germline lookup yields CDR1 SGHRS and CDR2 YFSETQ. J gave up 0 bases and V 5 bases, and 3 bases lay outside the gene matches. The CDR3 spans 14 residues. CDR3 protein: CASRRGQSTDTQYF. Written as DNA, the CDR3 is TGCGCCAGCAGACGGGGACAGAGCACAGATACGCAGTATTTT.

This chain links TRBV3-1 (or the pseudogene TRBV3-2) with TRBJ2-3, with 12 bases identical to TRBD2. CDR3 size: 19 residues. V dropped 4 bases and J dropped 3; count of bases not matched to a gene: 14. Germline V gene data show CDR1 as LGHDT and CDR2 as YNNKEL (reference sequence). The CDR3 loop reads CASSPDPGLAGGQTDTQYF. CDR3 nucleotide sequence: TGTGCCAGCAGCCCAGACCCTGGGCTAGCGGGGGGGCAAACAGATACGCAGTATTTT.

The chain employs TRBV5-4 and TRBJ2-2; 7 nucleotides align to TRBD2. The ends lost 4 bases at V and 0 bases at J; junction bases unmatched: 3. CDR3 size: 15 residues. Germline lookup yields CDR1 SGHNT and CDR2 YYREEE (reference sequence). CDR3 amino acids: CASSPLAANTGELFF. The CDR3 bases are TGTGCCAGCAGCCCCCTAGCGGCGAACACCGGGGAGCTGTTTTTT.

The chain uses TRBV24-1 and TRBJ2-3; 7 nucleotides agree with TRBD2. V lost 5 bases to trimming and J lost 7 bases; unmatched junction nucleotides: 14. Germline lookup yields CDR1 KGHDR and CDR2 SFDVKD. The CDR3 length is 16 residues. The chain's CDR3 is CATSGASGTRENTQYF. The DNA for the CDR3 is TGTGCCACCAGTGGAGCGAGCGGGACCCGGGAGAATACGCAGTATTTT.

The genes are TRBV9 and TRBJ1-6; D is possibly TRBD1 (5 bases). Germline loops: CDR1 SGDLS, CDR2 YYNGEE. The CDR3 is 19 residues long. V lost 4 bases to trimming and J lost 7 bases, with 27 bases between them. This CDR3 reads CASSPTNFPGTSGNSPLHF. Here the CDR3 DNA reads TGTGCCAGCAGCCCAACAAACTTTCCCGGGACTTCAGGGAATTCACCCCTCCACTTT.

This clone was observed once. The chain links TRBV3-1 (or the pseudogene TRBV3-2) to TRBJ2-1; perhaps TRBD2 as D (5 bases). In germline, CDR1 is LGHDT, CDR2 YNNKEL (reference sequence). Trimming removed 4 bases from V and 9 bases from J, with 16 bases in between. The CDR3 is 14 amino acids. The CDR3 DNA sequence: TGTGCCAGCAGCCGAACTGATAGAGGGTCTGAGCAGTTCTTC. Protein: CASSRTDRGSEQFF.

This chain links TRBV3-1 (or the pseudogene TRBV3-2) with TRBJ2-3; a weak D match, TRBD2 (5 bases). The CDR3 runs to 15 residues. CDR1 and CDR2 from the germline V gene are LGHDT and YNNKEL (reference sequence). Trimming removed 6 bases from V and 3 bases from J, with 16 bases in between. CDR3 protein: CASSPSWGMTDTQYF. The CDR3 DNA follows: TGTGCCAGCAGTCCTAGCTGGGGTATGACAGATACGCAGTATTTT.

The chain couples TRBV11-2 to TRBJ2-7; 10 bases are shared with TRBD1. Looked up from germline, CDR1 is SGHAT and CDR2 is FQNNGV. The J segment lost 3 bases and the V segment lost 4 bases, leaving 9 bases of the junction unmatched. This CDR3 contains 16 residues. CDR3 sequence reads: CASSSLPGQGIYEQYF. As DNA, the CDR3 is TGTGCCAGCAGCTCTCTACCGGGACAGGGGATCTACGAGCAGTACTTC.

The V call is TRBV19, the J call TRBJ2-3; 7 bases fit TRBD2. The length of the CDR3 is 14 residues. J was trimmed by 4 bases and V by 1 base; bases with no gene match: 2. Germline CDR1 LNHDA, CDR2 SQIVND (reference sequence). The CDR3 loop reads CASSIGEGADTQYF. The CDR3 DNA reads as TGTGCCAGTAGTATAGGGGAGGGCGCAGATACGCAGTATTTT.

The gene calls are TRBV18 and TRBJ2-3; 10 bases align to TRBD1. CDR3 length: 16 amino acids. Germline loops: CDR1 KGHSH, CDR2 LQKENI. Trimming cost V 8 bases and J 2 bases; bases outside gene matches: 10. The CDR3 protein is CASTLRDRGITDTQYF. CDR3 coding DNA: TGTGCCAGCACACTCCGGGACAGGGGCATCACAGATACGCAGTATTTT.

This clone turned up a few times. The CDR3 here is CASSRTDTSYGYTF. CDR3 nucleotide sequence: TGTGCCAGCAGCCGGACAGACACTTCTTATGGCTACACCTTC. The gene calls are TRBV3-1 (or the pseudogene TRBV3-2) and TRBJ1-2, with D maybe TRBD1 (6 bases). The CDR3 length is 14 residues. The V gene lost 4 bases and the J gene lost 5 bases, with 14 bases spanning the gap. The germline V gene has CDR1 LGHDT and CDR2 YNNKEL (reference sequence).

The chain employs TRBV9 and TRBJ1-2; D remains unclear. The CDR3 covers 13 residues. V lost 0 bases to trimming and J lost 2 bases, with 5 bases between them. In germline, CDR1 is SGDLS, CDR2 YYNGEE. The CDR3, as DNA: TGTGCCAGCAGCGTAGGAGGGAACTATGGCTACACCTTC. It translates to CASSVGGNYGYTF.

This chain links TRBV6-2 or TRBV6-3 with TRBJ2-7; the match to TRBD1 covers 10 bases. Germline CDR1 is MNHEY and CDR2 is SVGEGT. This CDR3 region has 14 residues. The V gene end was trimmed by 5 bases and the J gene end by 3 bases; junction bases not matched to a gene: 4. DNA of the CDR3: TGTGCCAGCAGTAGACGGGACAGGGGCTACGAGCAGTACTTC. This codes for CASSRRDRGYEQYF.

The V call is TRBV7-8, the J call TRBJ1-1, with D perhaps matching TRBD1 (5 bases). V dropped 2 bases and J dropped 1 base, with 8 bases sitting between them. The CDR3 extends over 14 amino acids. Germline loops: CDR1 SGHVS, CDR2 FQNEAQ. The CDR3 DNA sequence: TGTGCCAGCAGCTTACGTACAGGGAACACTGAAGCTTTCTTT. This translates into CASSLRTGNTEAFF. The full variable domain, completed using reference TRBV7-8 and TRBJ1-1, is GAGVSQSPRYKVAKRGQDVALRCDPISGHVSLFWYQQALGQGPEFLTYFQNEAQLDKSGLPSDRFFAERPEGSVSTLKIQRTQQEDSAVYLCASSLRTGNTEAFFGQGTRLTVV.

The chain employs TRBV19 and TRBJ1-3; tentative D call: TRBD1 (5 bases). Trimming took off 5 bases at V and 0 bases at J, with 20 bases between the two ends. Germline V gene lookup returns CDR1 LNHDA and CDR2 SQIVND (reference sequence). CDR3 length: 18 residues. CDR3 coding DNA: TGTGCCAGTAGTTCACGACAGTACGACCGACCCTCTGGAAACACCATATATTTT. Protein product: CASSSRQYDRPSGNTIYF.

This chain connects TRBV19 to TRBJ2-3, with TRBD1 matching 9 bases. CDR3 size: 16 residues. The trim removed 5 bases at V and 6 bases at J, leaving 12 bases unmatched. The germline V gene has CDR1 LNHDA and CDR2 SQIVND (reference sequence). Written as DNA, the CDR3 is TGTGCCAGTAGTTCGGACAGGGGTCGAGTACGGGATACGCAGTATTTT. This translates into CASSSDRGRVRDTQYF. The entire variable domain, with the rest obtained from reference TRBV19 and TRBJ2-3, is as follows: DGGITQSPKYLFRKEGQNVTLSCEQNLNHDAMYWYRQDPGQGLRLIYYSQIVNDFQKGDIAEGYSVSREKKESFPLTVTSAQKNPTAFYLCASSSDRGRVRDTQYFGPGTRLTVL.